The source of this T cell receptor beta chain is a study of T cells in Graves' hyperthyroidism and ophthalmopathy. For the study at large: Initial diagnosis, before any treatment, was when peripheral blood was collected.

The V end was cut by 1 base, the J end by 10 bases, with 10 bases between. The CDR3 consists of 12 residues. Germline CDR1 is SGHVS and CDR2 is FQNEAQ. This clonotype was counted at least ten times. The antigen remains undetermined. RNA transcripts served as the template for amplifying TCR beta CDR3 regions. TCR CDR3 underwent first-round RT-PCR with the HTBI primer set. MiXCR, run by TCRdb on the multiplex PCR reads, gives a single entry per CDR3 protein. The sample holds more than 300,000 distinct CDR3 sequences, around 14% seen once. Study-wide points: Ophthalmopathy was separated from stable hyperthyroidism by a 13 V-J model.

Investigators excluded patients with uncontrolled infection, other autoimmune disease, pregnancy or lactation. The sequenced sample was blood. This sequence was found in a woman aged 60 to 75 with Graves' hyperthyroidism. The chain joins TRBV7-8 to TRBJ1-2; D unresolved. The CDR3 DNA reads as TGTGCCAGCAGCTTAGATGGGCTCTACTACACCTTC. Its protein product is CASSLDGLYYTF. Supplemented by reference TRBV7-8 and TRBJ1-2, the full variable domain reads GAGVSQSPRYKVAKRGQDVALRCDPISGHVSLFWYQQALGQGPEFLTYFQNEAQLDKSGLPSDRFFAERPEGSVSTLKIQRTQQEDSAVYLCASSLDGLYYTFGSGTRLTVV.